A single sample gave rise to the 15 T cell receptor beta chains below, sequenced in a study of blood T cells in healthy people across ages. Together with a sample-barcoded 5' primer, a J-beta primer mix was included in a second PCR lasting about 7 to 11 cycles. MiXCR, run by TCRdb on the 5' RACE reads, gives a single entry per CDR3 protein. The sample has roughly 1.9 million distinct CDR3 sequences, around 42% seen once; the top ten hold roughly 24%. Sequencing was done on a sample of blood. These receptor sequences come from a human donor in good health.

V is TRBV11-3 and J is TRBJ2-1; tentative D call: TRBD2 (7 bases). The CDR3 consists of 14 residues. V was shortened by 4 bases and J by 15 bases, with 22 bases between the two germline ends. Germline CDR1 and CDR2: SGHNT and YENEEA. CDR3 DNA: TGTGCCAGCAGCTCAGCGGGGACAACAGGGTCGCCGTTCTTC. Its translation: CASSSAGTTGSPFF.

The chain combines TRBV12-3 or TRBV12-4 with TRBJ1-2; 7 bases align to TRBD1. The CDR3 is 17 residues long. The junction had 16 bases not matched to a gene; V was cut back by 7 bases and J by 2 bases. As DNA, the CDR3 is TGTGCCAGCACCAAAAGAGGGGGCCCCTATGGAAACTATGGCTACACCTTC. It specifies CASTKRGGPYGNYGYTF.

The chain recombines TRBV24-1 with TRBJ2-3; D may correspond to TRBD1 or TRBD2 (5 bases each). This CDR3 spans 15 amino acids. V was trimmed by 3 bases and J by 5 bases, leaving 14 bases between them. Germline V lookup: CDR1 KGHDR, CDR2 SFDVKD. The CDR3, as DNA: TGTGCCACCAGTGATACCTTGGGACGGGTAGATACGCAGTATTTT. Translated: CATSDTLGRVDTQYF.

This clonotype was observed a handful of times. V usage is TRBV6-5 and J usage is TRBJ2-3; TRBD1 aligns across 10 bases. CDR1 is MNHEY and CDR2 is SVGAGI in the germline V gene. Trimming at V came to 5 bases and at J to 5 bases, leaving 10 bases not matched to a gene. The CDR3 has 16 amino acids. The CDR3 is CASSPLRQGAGDTQYF. The CDR3 coding sequence is TGTGCCAGCAGTCCACTCAGACAGGGGGCAGGAGATACGCAGTATTTT.

This clonotype was detected only a few times. The chain combines TRBV7-2 with TRBJ1-1; 7 nucleotides line up with TRBD1. The CDR3 runs 15 residues. CDR1 and CDR2 (germline): SGHTA, FQGNSA. The J segment lost 3 bases and the V segment lost 1 base, leaving 5 bases of the junction unmatched. The CDR3 reads CASSLGRGLDTEAFF. CDR3 DNA sequence: TGTGCCAGCAGCTTAGGGAGGGGGCTGGACACTGAAGCTTTCTTT.

The rearrangement uses TRBV9 and TRBJ2-7; D ambiguous. The DNA end lines up better with TRBJ2-4; the J call may be wrong. This CDR3 is 13 amino acids long. From germline, CDR1 is SGDLS and CDR2 YYNGEE. Here the CDR3 DNA reads TGTGCCAGCAGCGGTTCACAGCAAAACATTCAGTACTTC. It yields the protein CASSGSQQNIQYF.

This clonotype was recorded once. V is TRBV18 and J is TRBJ2-5; no reliable D call. Per the germline V gene, CDR1 is KGHSH and CDR2 is LQKENI. Trimming shortened V by 3 bases and J by 2 bases, and 16 bases separated the two germline ends. There are 16 residues in the CDR3. The CDR3 DNA reads TGTGCCAGCTCACCGCCCGGAGAGGTGTCACAAGAGACCCAGTACTTC. Its protein product is CASSPPGEVSQETQYF. Based on the CDR3 plus reference TRBV18 and TRBJ2-5, the full variable domain is NAGVMQNPRHLVRRRGQEARLRCSPMKGHSHVYWYRQLPEEGLKFMVYLQKENIIDESGMPKERFSAEFPKEGPSILRIQQVVRGDSAAYFCASSPPGEVSQETQYFGPGTRLLVL.

This chain links TRBV29-1 with TRBJ1-1; D call uncertain. Germline CDR1 SQVTM, CDR2 ANQGSEA. Trimming took 5 bases from V and 8 from J, leaving 9 bases between them. CDR3 length: 10 residues. The DNA for the CDR3 is TGCAGCGTTCTAAAGATGGAAGCTTTCTTT. It specifies CSVLKMEAFF.

This clonotype appeared once. The CDR3 protein is CASNAMGEVQPQHF. The CDR3, as DNA: TGTGCCAGCAATGCAATGGGGGAAGTTCAGCCCCAGCATTTT. V is TRBV12-3 or TRBV12-4 and J is TRBJ1-5; the D gene is possibly TRBD1 (5 bases). CDR3 length equals 14 residues. Trimming shortened V by 7 bases and J by 6 bases, and 16 bases separated the two germline ends.

The CDR3 region has the DNA TGTGCCAGCAGCTATGGGACAGGGGTGCAAGAGACCCAGTACTTC. It codes for CASSYGTGVQETQYF. V usage is TRBV5-6 and J usage is TRBJ2-5, with TRBD1 matching 10 bases. The CDR3 spans 15 residues. V gave up 3 bases and J gave up 2 bases; unmatched junction bases: 4. Looked up from germline, CDR1 is SGHDT and CDR2 is YYEEEE. The full variable domain, completed using reference TRBV5-6 and TRBJ2-5, is DAGVTQSPTHLIKTRGQQVTLRCSPKSGHDTVSWYQQALGQGPQFIFQYYEEEERQRGNFPDRFSGHQFPNYSSELNVNALLLGDSALYLCASSYGTGVQETQYFGPGTRLLVL.

The chain couples TRBV12-3 or TRBV12-4 to TRBJ2-1; the D call may be TRBD1 or TRBD2 (6 bases each). This CDR3 contains 15 residues. V lost 6 bases, J lost 3 bases, and 15 bases lay in between. The CDR3 region has the DNA TGTGCCAGCAGGGGGGGCGGAGCCCTCTACAATGAGCAGTTCTTC. Protein: CASRGGGALYNEQFF.

This clonotype is a singleton in its sample. V is TRBV7-2 and J is TRBJ2-7; unclear D gene. Trimming left V 1 base short and J 3 bases short, with 10 bases between. Germline assignment: CDR1 SGHTA and CDR2 FQGNSA. This CDR3 region has 14 residues. The DNA of the CDR3 is TGTGCCAGCAGCTTAGACCGGGCACACTACGAGCAGTACTTC. Its protein is CASSLDRAHYEQYF. Full variable domain (outside the CDR3, taken from reference TRBV7-2 and TRBJ2-7): GAGVSQSPSNKVTEKGKDVELRCDPISGHTALYWYRQSLGQGLEFLIYFQGNSAPDKSGLPSDRFSAERTGGSVSTLTIQRTQQEDSAVYLCASSLDRAHYEQYFGPGTRLTVT.

This clonotype was observed a single time. This chain joins TRBV20-1 and TRBJ2-7; D unclear. Germline V lookup: CDR1 DFQATT, CDR2 SNEGSKA (reference sequence). Trimming removed 6 bases at V and 9 bases at J, with 15 bases between. The CDR3 has 11 amino acids. CDR3 in amino acids: CSAHFYGRQYF. The DNA for the CDR3 is TGCAGTGCCCACTTTTATGGGCGGCAGTACTTC.

The J gene is TRBJ1-2, the V gene TRBV5-5; D unclear. This CDR3 comprises 13 residues. V was clipped by 6 bases and J by 3 bases, with 12 bases between them. Per the germline V gene, CDR1 is SGHKS and CDR2 is YYEKEE (reference sequence). The CDR3 sequence is CASTQSTDYGYTF. For the CDR3, the DNA is TGTGCCAGCACCCAATCGACGGACTATGGCTACACCTTC.

The rearrangement links TRBV7-2 to TRBJ1-3, with D perhaps matching TRBD1 (6 bases). The CDR3 covers 15 residues. Per germline, CDR1 SGHTA and CDR2 FQGNSA. V was shortened by 3 bases and J by 2 bases, with 11 bases between the two germline ends. This CDR3 is CASSLDRKTGNTIYF. The CDR3 nucleotides read TGTGCCAGCAGCTTGGACAGAAAAACTGGAAACACCATATATTTT. The full variable domain, in which reference TRBV7-2 and TRBJ1-3 provide the parts outside the CDR3, is GAGVSQSPSNKVTEKGKDVELRCDPISGHTALYWYRQSLGQGLEFLIYFQGNSAPDKSGLPSDRFSAERTGGSVSTLTIQRTQQEDSAVYLCASSLDRKTGNTIYFGEGSWLTVV.